This T cell receptor (beta chain) was recovered during a study of OX40 agonist ivuxolimab in advanced cancers. Study overall: There were three patients with partial responses, one having hepatocellular carcinoma and two cutaneous melanoma.

The junction had 10 bases not matched to a gene; V was cut back by 4 bases and J by 5 bases. Germline assignment: CDR1 SGHTA and CDR2 FQGNSA. The CDR3 consists of 15 residues. Study-wide results and limits: Among the nonresponders, some also had low normalized T-cell clonal expansion.

TCRdb keeps only in-frame clones here, not all; method: immunoSEQ multiplex PCR. In the table there are about 65,000 clones, about 91% of which are singletons. Concerning this clone itself: Its antigen is currently unknown.

The source was CD4+ or CD8+ T cells sorted from blood, collected in a trial of the OX40 agonist ivuxolimab. This chain connects TRBV7-2 to TRBJ2-7; 8 bases line up with TRBD2. This receptor was identified in an adult with an advanced solid tumor such as melanoma, head and neck, liver or kidney cancer. For the CDR3, the DNA is TGTGCCAGCAGCTCGACCGGGACTAGGTTCCACGAGCAGTACTTC. It specifies CASSSTGTRFHEQYF.